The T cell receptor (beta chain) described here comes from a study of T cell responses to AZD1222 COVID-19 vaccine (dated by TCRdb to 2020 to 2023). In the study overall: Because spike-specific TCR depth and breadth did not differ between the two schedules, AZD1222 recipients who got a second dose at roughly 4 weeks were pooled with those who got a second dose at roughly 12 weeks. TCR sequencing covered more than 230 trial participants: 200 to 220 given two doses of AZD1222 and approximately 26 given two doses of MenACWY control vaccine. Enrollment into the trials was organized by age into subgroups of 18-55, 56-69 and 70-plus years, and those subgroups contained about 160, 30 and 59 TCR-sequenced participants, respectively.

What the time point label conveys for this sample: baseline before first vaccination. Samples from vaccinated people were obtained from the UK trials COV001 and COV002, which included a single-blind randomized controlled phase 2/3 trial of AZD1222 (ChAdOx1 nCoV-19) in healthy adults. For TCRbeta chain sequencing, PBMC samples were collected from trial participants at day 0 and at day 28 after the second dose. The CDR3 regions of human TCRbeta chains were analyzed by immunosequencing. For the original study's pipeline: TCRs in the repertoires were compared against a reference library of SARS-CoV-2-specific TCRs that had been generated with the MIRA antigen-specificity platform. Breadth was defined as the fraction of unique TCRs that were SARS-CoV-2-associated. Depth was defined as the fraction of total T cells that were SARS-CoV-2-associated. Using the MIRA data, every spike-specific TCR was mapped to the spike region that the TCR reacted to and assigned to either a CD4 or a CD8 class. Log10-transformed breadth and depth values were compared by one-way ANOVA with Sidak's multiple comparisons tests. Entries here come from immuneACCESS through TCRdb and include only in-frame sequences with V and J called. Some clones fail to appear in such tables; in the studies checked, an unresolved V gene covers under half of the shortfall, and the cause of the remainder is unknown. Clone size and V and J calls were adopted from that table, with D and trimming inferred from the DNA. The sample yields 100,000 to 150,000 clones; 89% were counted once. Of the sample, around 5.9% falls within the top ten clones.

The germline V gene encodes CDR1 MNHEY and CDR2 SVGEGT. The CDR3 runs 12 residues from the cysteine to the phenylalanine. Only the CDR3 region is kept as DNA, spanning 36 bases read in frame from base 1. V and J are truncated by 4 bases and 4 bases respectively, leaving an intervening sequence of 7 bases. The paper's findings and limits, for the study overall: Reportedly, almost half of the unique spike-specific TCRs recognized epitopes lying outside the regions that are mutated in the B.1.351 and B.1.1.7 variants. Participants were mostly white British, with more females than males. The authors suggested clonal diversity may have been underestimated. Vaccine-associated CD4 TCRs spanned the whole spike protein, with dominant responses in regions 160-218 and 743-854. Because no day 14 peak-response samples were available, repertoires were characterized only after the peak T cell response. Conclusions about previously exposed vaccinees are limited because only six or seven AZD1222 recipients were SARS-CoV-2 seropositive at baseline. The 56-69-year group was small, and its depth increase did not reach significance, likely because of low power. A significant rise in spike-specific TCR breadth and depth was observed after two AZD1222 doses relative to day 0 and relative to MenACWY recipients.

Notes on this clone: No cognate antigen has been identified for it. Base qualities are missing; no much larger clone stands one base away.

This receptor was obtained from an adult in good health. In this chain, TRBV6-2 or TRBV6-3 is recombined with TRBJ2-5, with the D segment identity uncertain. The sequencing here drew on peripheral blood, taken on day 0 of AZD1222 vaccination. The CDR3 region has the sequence CASSFWGETQYF. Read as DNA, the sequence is TGTGCCAGCAGTTTTTGGGGAGAGACCCAGTACTTC.